This is a list of T cell receptor beta chains from one sample in a study of cytomegalovirus exposure and HLA in healthy donors. Repertoires were generated with immunoSEQ multiplex PCR, while TCRdb's copy carries only in-frame clones and drops some. Its listing shows 55,000 to 85,000 clones. Material for sequencing was PBMCs. Source of these receptors: a woman in her twenties or thirties in good health and CMV-seronegative. CDR3s include the opening cysteine and the closing phenylalanine or tryptophan. A D gene is named only where the DNA matches it firmly.

D: -; J: TRBJ1-5; V: TRBV28; CDR3: CASGLFTLSNQPQHF; DNA: TGTGCCAGCGGTCTTTTCACTCTTAGCAATCAGCCCCAGCATTTT
D: -; J: TRBJ1-1; V: TRBV4-3; CDR3: CASSQVGANTEAFF; DNA: TGCGCCAGCAGCCAAGTGGGGGCAAACACTGAAGCTTTCTTT
D: -; J: TRBJ1-5; V: TRBV15; CDR3: CATSSGDQPQHF; DNA: TGTGCCACCTCCTCGGGGGATCAGCCCCAGCATTTT
D: -; J: TRBJ1-5; V: TRBV5-1; CDR3: CASSPIGDNQPQHF; DNA: TGCGCCAGCAGCCCCATCGGGGACAATCAGCCCCAGCATTTT
D: -; J: TRBJ2-3; V: TRBV28; CDR3: CASTRVGQADTQYF; DNA: TGTGCCAGTACACGGGTGGGGCAGGCGGATACGCAGTATTTT
D: -; J: TRBJ1-1; V: TRBV18; CDR3: CASSPPGTLNTEAFF; DNA: TGTGCCAGCTCCCCACCCGGGACACTGAACACTGAAGCTTTCTTT
D: -; J: TRBJ1-5; V: TRBV9; CDR3: CASSVGVNNQPQHF; DNA: TGTGCCAGCAGCGTAGGAGTTAACAATCAGCCCCAGCATTTT
D: -; J: TRBJ1-1; V: TRBV28; CDR3: CASSSGVNTEAFF; DNA: TGTGCCAGCAGTTCAGGGGTGAACACTGAAGCTTTCTTT
D: TRBD1; J: TRBJ2-7; V: TRBV27; CDR3: CASSLLGTDSSYEQYF; DNA: TGTGCCAGCAGTCTCCTAGGGACAGACAGCTCCTACGAGCAGTACTTC
D: TRBD1; J: TRBJ2-7; V: TRBV7-9; CDR3: CASSLIWAGGSYEQYF; DNA: TGTGCCAGCAGCTTGATTTGGGCAGGGGGCTCCTACGAGCAGTACTTC
D: -; J: TRBJ2-7; V: TRBV7-7; CDR3: CASSPIVGSEHEQYF; DNA: TGTGCTAGCAGCCCCATAGTGGGTAGCGAGCACGAGCAGTACTTC
D: -; J: TRBJ1-5; V: TRBV4-3; CDR3: CASSQAPLMGGLGNQPQHF; DNA: TGCGCCAGCAGCCAAGCACCCTTAATGGGGGGGCTGGGCAATCAGCCCCAGCATTTT
D: -; J: TRBJ2-7; V: TRBV19; CDR3: CASAGGTFEQYF; DNA: TGTGCCAGTGCCGGTGGGACTTTCGAGCAGTACTTC
D: -; J: TRBJ2-5; V: TRBV10-2; CDR3: CASSESPQETQYF; DNA: TGCGCCAGCAGTGAGTCTCCACAAGAGACCCAGTACTTC
D: TRBD2; J: TRBJ2-7; V: TRBV19; CDR3: CASNPSAGAFYEQYF; DNA: TGTGCCAGTAACCCATCAGCGGGGGCCTTCTACGAGCAGTACTTC
D: -; J: TRBJ1-2; V: TRBV7-3; CDR3: CASSSTGTSYGYTF; DNA: TGTGCCAGCAGCTCGACAGGAACCTCCTATGGCTACACCTTC
D: -; J: TRBJ2-7; V: TRBV28; CDR3: CASSILGRAYEQYF; DNA: TGTGCCAGCAGTATACTAGGACGGGCCTACGAGCAGTACTTC
D: -; J: TRBJ1-5; V: TRBV6-1; CDR3: CASSAPSDWAWQPQHF; DNA: TGTGCCAGCAGTGCGCCTTCTGATTGGGCGTGGCAGCCCCAGCATTTT
D: TRBD2; J: TRBJ2-1; V: TRBV5-1; CDR3: CASSWLAGGNEQFF; DNA: TGCGCCAGCAGCTGGTTAGCGGGAGGTAATGAGCAGTTCTTC
D: -; J: TRBJ2-3; V: TRBV13; CDR3: CASSLRGGSGDTQYF; DNA: TGTGCCAGCAGCCTTAGGGGGGGGTCGGGAGATACGCAGTATTTT
D: -; J: TRBJ1-5; V: TRBV27; CDR3: CASSLWGPSNQPQHF; DNA: TGTGCCAGCAGTTTATGGGGGCCTTCCAATCAGCCCCAGCATTTT
D: TRBD1; J: TRBJ2-3; V: TRBV30; CDR3: CAWREGQVADKQYF; DNA: TGTGCCTGGAGGGAGGGACAGGTAGCAGATAAGCAGTATTTT
D: -; J: TRBJ1-2; V: TRBV5-6; CDR3: CASSARGSYGYTF; DNA: TGTGCCAGCAGCGCGAGGGGGTCGTATGGCTACACCTTC
D: TRBD1; J: TRBJ1-2; V: TRBV13; CDR3: CASSLWDAGQGGGYTF; DNA: TGTGCCAGCAGCTTATGGGATGCCGGACAGGGGGGCGGCTACACCTTC
D: -; J: TRBJ2-1; V: TRBV14; CDR3: CASSPLVRSSYNEQFF; DNA: TGTGCCAGCAGCCCTCTGGTGCGGAGCTCCTACAATGAGCAGTTCTTC
D: TRBD1; J: TRBJ2-3; V: TRBV12-5; CDR3: CASGLGRTLQGAKDTQYF; DNA: TGTGCTAGTGGTTTGGGGCGTACTCTACAGGGGGCAAAAGATACGCAGTATTTT
D: -; J: TRBJ2-2; V: TRBV29-1; CDR3: CSVIATTGELFF; DNA: TGCAGCGTTATCGCTACCACCGGGGAGCTGTTTTTT
D: TRBD1; J: TRBJ2-4; V: TRBV29-1; CDR3: CSVEGDRGTKNIQYF; DNA: TGCAGCGTTGAGGGGGACAGGGGGACCAAAAACATTCAGTACTTC
D: -; J: TRBJ2-7; V: TRBV6-1; CDR3: CASSAPLANFGEQYF; DNA: TGTGCCAGCAGTGCCCCCCTAGCGAACTTTGGGGAGCAGTACTTC
D: -; J: TRBJ1-5; V: TRBV30; CDR3: CAWSRFSNQPQHF; DNA: TGTGCCTGGAGTCGTTTTAGCAATCAGCCCCAGCATTTT
D: -; J: TRBJ1-5; V: TRBV6-5; CDR3: CASRPQGEWKPQHF; DNA: TGTGCCAGCAGACCACAGGGTGAGTGGAAGCCCCAGCATTTT
D: -; J: TRBJ1-1; V: TRBV7-3; CDR3: CASRGGLGGTEAFF; DNA: TGTGCCAGCAGGGGAGGGCTGGGGGGCACTGAAGCTTTCTTT
D: -; J: TRBJ2-7; V: TRBV7-2; CDR3: CASSQSGLSSYEQYF; DNA: TGTGCCAGCAGCCAATCGGGTCTAAGCTCCTACGAGCAGTACTTC
D: TRBD1; J: TRBJ1-2; V: TRBV27; CDR3: CASSLRDRPNYGYTF; DNA: TGTGCCAGCAGTCTACGGGACAGGCCCAACTATGGCTACACCTTC
D: -; J: TRBJ1-2; V: TRBV19; CDR3: CASRILRAPYGYTF; DNA: TGTGCCAGTAGGATACTACGTGCTCCCTATGGCTACACCTTC
D: TRBD1; J: TRBJ1-6; V: TRBV19; CDR3: CASSSRTGQDSPLHF; DNA: TGTGCCAGTAGTTCAAGGACAGGGCAGGATTCACCCCTCCACTTT
D: -; J: TRBJ2-7; V: TRBV4-3; CDR3: CASSQQAGPAYEQYF; DNA: TGCGCCAGCAGCCAGCAGGCGGGTCCCGCCTACGAGCAGTACTTC